This T cell receptor (beta chain) came from a study of response to subunit inactivated influenza vaccine. General study results and limits: The study's authors posited that every seasonal influenza vaccination enlists few new T cells.

Turning to this clonotype: Its antigen remains unknown.

The CDR3 runs to 15 residues. Germline V gene sequence: CDR1 SGHRS, CDR2 YFSETQ. Trimming cost V 0 bases and J 0 bases; bases outside gene matches: 3. TCRdb reprocessed the RT-PCR reads with MiXCR, giving one entry per CDR3 protein. Of 750,000 to 850,000 distinct CDR3 sequences in the sample, approximately 18% were seen once. Material: PBMCs from blood, obtained less than 6 days after vaccination. The V and J genes are TRBV5-1 and TRBJ2-7, with 7 bases identical to TRBD1. The receptor was derived from a man aged 50 to 59 who received an inactivated influenza vaccine. DNA for the CDR3: TGCGCCAGCAGCTTGGAGGGGACAGTCTCCTACGAGCAGTACTTC. Protein sequence: CASSLEGTVSYEQYF.